These 15 T cell receptor beta chains were all obtained from the same sample, sequenced in a study of blood T cell repertoires in COVID-19. TCRdb's table, derived via immunoSEQ multiplex PCR, lists solely in-frame clones and lacks some. This sample carries about 260,000 clones, approximately 83% of them seen once, and the ten largest clones take 7.5% to 10%. The sample consisted of peripheral blood. The receptor source for this set is a woman aged 45 to 65 who had recovered from COVID-19.

The chain is built from TRBV11-2 and TRBJ2-1; the match to TRBD2 covers 7 bases. Germline CDR1 and CDR2: SGHAT and FQNNGV. The CDR3 is made up of 15 amino acids. V lost 1 base and J lost 3; bases outside the gene matches: 3. CDR3 amino acids: CASSLASGDYNEQFF. CDR3 bases: TGTGCCAGCAGCTTAGCTAGCGGAGACTACAATGAGCAGTTCTTC.

The V and J genes are TRBV25-1 and TRBJ2-3; no firm D call. V was pared by 6 bases and J by 5 bases, with 12 bases between. This CDR3 contains 13 residues. Germline CDR1 and CDR2: MGHDK and SYGVNS. This CDR3 is CASSPPHGDTQYF. CDR3 nucleotides: TGTGCCAGCAGCCCCCCCCACGGAGATACGCAGTATTTT.

The chain is built from TRBV5-4 and TRBJ1-1; D may be TRBD1 (5 bases). Trimming pared 3 bases from V and 2 bases from J, leaving 14 bases between. The length of the CDR3 is 15 residues. Germline CDR1 and CDR2: SGHNT and YYREEE (reference sequence). The CDR3 is CASSSETVANTEAFF. The CDR3 region has the DNA TGTGCCAGCAGCTCAGAGACAGTGGCCAACACTGAAGCTTTCTTT.

In its sample, this clone was seen a few times. The J gene is TRBJ1-3, the V gene TRBV7-2; D gene uncertain. Germline CDR1 and CDR2: SGHTA and FQGNSA. Trimming shortened V by 0 bases and J by 10 bases, and 7 bases separated the two germline ends. This CDR3 contains 12 residues. In nucleotides, the CDR3 is TGTGCCAGCAGCTTAGCGAGGGAGACCATATATTTT. It translates to CASSLARETIYF.

The chain uses TRBV15 and TRBJ2-3, with no clear D. This CDR3 is 15 amino acids long. Germline CDR1 and CDR2: LNHNV and YYDKDF (reference sequence). V dropped 1 base and J dropped 1 base, with 9 bases sitting between them. The CDR3, as DNA: TGTGCCACCAGCAGAGGGAGTTTTGGCACAGATACGCAGTATTTT. It codes for CATSRGSFGTDTQYF.

V and J are TRBV7-8 and TRBJ2-2; maybe TRBD2 (5 bases). The CDR3 length is 18 residues. The V and J ends lost 3 bases and 2 bases respectively, with 19 bases between them. Germline CDR1 SGHVS, CDR2 FQNEAQ. The CDR3 sequence: CASSFLRSSDSNTGELFF. CDR3 bases: TGTGCCAGCAGCTTCCTTCGGAGTAGCGACTCTAACACCGGGGAGCTGTTTTTT.

The rearrangement joins TRBV27 to TRBJ2-5, with D uncertain. The CDR3 consists of 15 residues. Trimming pared 5 bases from V and 1 base from J, leaving 14 bases between. Germline lookup yields CDR1 MNHEY and CDR2 SMNVEV (reference sequence). The CDR3 DNA reads TGTGCCAGCAGTCCCCGTCAAGCGATCCAAGAGACCCAGTACTTC. Amino acids: CASSPRQAIQETQYF.

The CDR3 nucleotides are TGTGCCAGCAGTCCCATTTATGAGCAGTTCTTC. Encoded protein: CASSPIYEQFF. This rearrangement joins TRBV2 to TRBJ2-1; D uncertain. Germline V gene lookup returns CDR1 SNHLY and CDR2 FYNNEI. Trimming shortened V by 5 bases and J by 8 bases, and 7 bases separated the two germline ends. This CDR3 has 11 amino acids.

The J gene is TRBJ2-7, the V gene TRBV27, with 8 bases matching TRBD2. CDR1 is MNHEY and CDR2 is SMNVEV in the germline V gene (reference sequence). V trimming: 7 bases; J trimming: 4 bases; junction bases outside the gene matches: 12. This CDR3 contains 15 residues. CDR3 amino acids: CASNPRAGGQYEQYF. DNA for the CDR3: TGTGCCAGCAATCCTAGGGCGGGAGGTCAGTACGAGCAGTACTTC.

The chain joins TRBV19 to TRBJ1-6, with D unclear. Germline V CDR1 and CDR2: LNHDA, SQIVND (reference sequence). Trimming removed 2 bases at V and 3 bases at J, with 17 bases between. This CDR3 comprises 18 residues. The CDR3 nucleotides are TGTGCCAGTAGTATAATTTCCGGGGAGCTCAACTATAATTCACCCCTCCACTTT. Translating it yields CASSIISGELNYNSPLHF. The full variable domain, in which reference TRBV19 and TRBJ1-6 provide the parts outside the CDR3, is DGGITQSPKYLFRKEGQNVTLSCEQNLNHDAMYWYRQDPGQGLRLIYYSQIVNDFQKGDIAEGYSVSREKKESFPLTVTSAQKNPTAFYLCASSIISGELNYNSPLHFGNGTRLTVT.

The chain links TRBV29-1 to TRBJ1-1, with D uncertain. Per the germline V gene, CDR1 is SQVTM and CDR2 is ANQGSEA. This CDR3 has 10 residues. In DNA, the CDR3 is TGCAGTGGGGAGGAAGTTGAAGCTTTCTTT. It is translated as CSGEEVEAFF. The variable domain in full, with the rest retrieved from reference TRBV29-1 and TRBJ1-1, is SAVISQKPSRDICQRGTSLTIQCQVDSQVTMMFWYRQQPGQSLTLIATANQGSEATYESGFVIDKFPISRPNLTFSTLTVSNMSPEDSSIYLCSGEEVEAFFGQGTRLTVV.

The V gene is TRBV5-6, the J gene TRBJ1-1; maybe TRBD1 (5 bases). The germline V gene encodes CDR1 SGHDT and CDR2 YYEEEE. The V and J ends lost 4 bases and 7 bases respectively, with 20 bases between them. The CDR3 runs to 15 residues. The CDR3 coding sequence is TGTGCCAGCAGCACGGGGGGGTTAAGTAGGGTTGAAGCTTTCTTT. As protein: CASSTGGLSRVEAFF.

The V call is TRBV27, the J call TRBJ1-2, with 7 bases that match TRBD1. The CDR3 contains 12 residues. Trimming cost V 6 bases and J 5 bases; bases outside gene matches: 3. CDR1 and CDR2 (germline): MNHEY, SMNVEV (reference sequence). The CDR3 DNA sequence: TGTGCCAGCAGCCCGACAGGGTATGGCTACACCTTC. It is translated as CASSPTGYGYTF.

The V gene is TRBV6-5, the J gene TRBJ1-3, with D hard to call. The germline V and J ends were trimmed by 1 base and 3 bases, with 4 bases remaining between them. In germline, CDR1 is MNHEY, CDR2 SVGAGI. The CDR3 loop spans 13 amino acids. The CDR3 sequence is CASSYFGGNTIYF. CDR3 bases: TGTGCCAGCAGTTACTTCGGTGGAAACACCATATATTTT.

The chain has TRBV28 and TRBJ2-5; D remains ambiguous. The germline V and J ends were trimmed by 2 bases and 0 bases, with 7 bases remaining between them. CDR1 and CDR2 (germline): MDHEN, SYDVKM. The CDR3 consists of 14 residues. The CDR3 protein is CASSLLRYQETQYF. The DNA of the CDR3 is TGTGCCAGCAGTTTACTACGGTACCAAGAGACCCAGTACTTC.